The 18 T cell receptor beta chains listed next were all sequenced from one sample in a study of cytomegalovirus exposure and HLA in healthy donors. Generated by immunoSEQ multiplex PCR, the TCRdb table keeps only in-frame clones and is missing some. The top ten clones hold about 0.7% of a sample with approximately 99,000 clones, approximately 95% of them seen once. Material for sequencing was PBMCs. Receptors were obtained from a woman younger than 35 in good health and CMV-seronegative.

The V call is TRBV19, the J call TRBJ1-1; a possible D gene is TRBD1 (5 bases). The length of the CDR3 is 14 residues. V was cut by 8 bases and J by 0 bases, with 13 bases left in between. Germline-derived CDR1 and CDR2 are LNHDA and SQIVND (reference sequence). The CDR3 sequence: CASRQYTVNTEAFF. The DNA for the CDR3 is TGTGCCAGTCGACAGTACACCGTGAACACTGAAGCTTTCTTT.

This chain uses TRBV4-1 with TRBJ2-7; D is uncertain. The V end lost 3 bases, the J end lost 2 bases, and 14 bases lay between the germline ends. Germline V gives CDR1 MGHRA, CDR2 YSYEKL. This CDR3 is built from 15 residues. In nucleotides, the CDR3 is TGCGCCAGCAGCCAGGTTCAGGCAGACACCTACGAGCAGTACTTC. This encodes CASSQVQADTYEQYF.

As DNA, the CDR3 is TGTGCCAGCACGGGAAACACTGGGGCCAACGTCCTGACTTTC. Residues: CASTGNTGANVLTF. The V call is TRBV7-2, the J call TRBJ2-6, with a possible D match to TRBD2 (5 bases). Trimming cost V 7 bases and J 2 bases, with 9 bases left between them. The CDR3 is 14 amino acids. CDR1 SGHTA and CDR2 FQGNSA come from the germline V gene.

The chain couples TRBV6-5 to TRBJ1-1; TRBD1 matches 9 bases. V shed 6 bases and J 6 bases; nucleotides not matched to a gene: 11. CDR3 length: 15 amino acids. Germline V gene data show CDR1 as MNHEY and CDR2 as SVGAGI. CDR3 in amino acids: CASRGLDRGSAEAFF. The CDR3 DNA sequence: TGTGCCAGCAGGGGCCTGGACAGGGGATCCGCTGAAGCTTTCTTT.

This clone was counted only a few times. The CDR3 DNA follows: TGTGCCAGCAGGGGCTTTGGGGGAGGCAATGAGCAGTTCTTC. It specifies CASRGFGGGNEQFF. The rearrangement joins TRBV5-4 to TRBJ2-1, with D possibly TRBD2 on 6 matching bases. CDR1 SGHNT and CDR2 YYREEE come from the germline V gene (reference sequence). V lost 5 bases and J 6 bases, leaving 15 bases between the germline ends. This CDR3 contains 14 residues. The full variable domain, completed using reference TRBV5-4 and TRBJ2-1, is ETGVTQSPTHLIKTRGQQVTLRCSSQSGHNTVSWYQQALGQGPQFIFQYYREEENGRGNFPPRFSGLQFPNYSSELNVNALELDDSALYLCASRGFGGGNEQFFGPGTRLTVL.

The J gene is TRBJ1-1, the V gene TRBV9; D ambiguous. Trimming removed 1 base from V and 1 base from J, with 8 bases in between. Per germline, CDR1 SGDLS and CDR2 YYNGEE. The CDR3 totals 14 residues. CDR3 region: CASSVHPGNTEAFF. In DNA, the CDR3 is TGTGCCAGCAGCGTACACCCAGGGAACACTGAAGCTTTCTTT.

This sequence joins TRBV5-4 and TRBJ2-7, with D perhaps TRBD1 (6 bases). The CDR3 is 17 amino acids. In germline, CDR1 is SGHNT, CDR2 YYREEE (reference sequence). With 2 bases removed from V and 0 bases from J, the gap between germline ends came to 18 bases. CDR3 in DNA: TGTGCCAGCAGCTTAGAACCGGGACATAGGCTCTCCTACGAGCAGTACTTC. This translates into CASSLEPGHRLSYEQYF. The full variable domain, with the rest looked up from reference TRBV5-4 and TRBJ2-7, is ETGVTQSPTHLIKTRGQQVTLRCSSQSGHNTVSWYQQALGQGPQFIFQYYREEENGRGNFPPRFSGLQFPNYSSELNVNALELDDSALYLCASSLEPGHRLSYEQYFGPGTRLTVT.

CDR3 nucleotides: TGTGCCAGCAGCCTGGGTCAGGGGGTGGGTACTGAAGCTTTCTTT. Its translation: CASSLGQGVGTEAFF. The V gene is TRBV5-4, the J gene TRBJ1-1; 7 bases align to TRBD1. From germline, CDR1 is SGHNT and CDR2 YYREEE (reference sequence). CDR3 length: 15 residues. V trimming: 4 bases; J trimming: 5 bases; junction bases outside the gene matches: 11.

V and J are TRBV9 and TRBJ1-3, with 8 bases aligning to TRBD1. This CDR3 region has 17 residues. From germline, CDR1 is SGDLS and CDR2 YYNGEE. J was trimmed by 1 base and V by 0 bases; bases with no gene match: 6. The chain's CDR3 is CASSVVSGQVSGNTIYF. CDR3 nucleotides: TGTGCCAGCAGCGTAGTTTCGGGACAGGTATCTGGAAACACCATATATTTT.

In regard to this clone: The sample holds other DNA sequences that translate to the same CDR3. V and J are TRBV4-1 and TRBJ2-7; 8 bases align to TRBD1. The CDR3 contains 14 residues. V lost 6 bases, J lost 2 bases, and 6 bases stayed unmatched. The germline V gene has CDR1 MGHRA and CDR2 YSYEKL. The CDR3 here is CASSPGQGAYEQYF. The CDR3 DNA reads TGCGCCAGCAGTCCCGGACAGGGCGCCTACGAGCAGTACTTC.

The V call is TRBV5-1, the J call TRBJ2-7; 7 bases fit TRBD1. With 3 bases clipped from V and 6 bases from J, the junction kept 12 bases outside the gene matches. CDR3 length: 15 amino acids. Germline V gene data show CDR1 as SGHRS and CDR2 as YFSETQ. The CDR3 bases are TGCGCCAGCAGCTGGGGACAGAATGACCCGGGCGAGCAGTACTTC. Translation gives CASSWGQNDPGEQYF. The full variable domain, completed using reference TRBV5-1 and TRBJ2-7, is KAGVTQTPRYLIKTRGQQVTLSCSPISGHRSVSWYQQTPGQGLQFLFEYFSETQRNKGNFPGRFSGRQFSNSRSEMNVSTLELGDSALYLCASSWGQNDPGEQYFGPGTRLTVT.

The chain carries TRBV7-8 and TRBJ2-1, with 9 bases aligning to TRBD2. The germline V gene has CDR1 SGHVS and CDR2 FQNEAQ. The junction had 6 bases not matched to a gene; V was cut back by 5 bases and J by 4 bases. This CDR3 region has 15 residues. The CDR3 sequence: CASSDSGGLYNEQFF. The CDR3 coding sequence is TGTGCCAGCAGCGATAGCGGGGGCCTATACAATGAGCAGTTCTTC.

The chain employs TRBV6-5 and TRBJ1-6; perhaps TRBD1 as D (5 bases). Trimming took 7 bases from V and 10 from J, leaving 17 bases between them. This CDR3 has 14 amino acids. Looked up from germline, CDR1 is MNHEY and CDR2 is SVGAGI. The CDR3 here is CASNQGSFASPLHF. CDR3 DNA: TGTGCCAGCAACCAGGGTTCCTTCGCCTCACCCCTCCACTTT.

V gene TRBV11-2 combines with J gene TRBJ2-5, with a weak D call TRBD2 (6 bases). Germline V gene data show CDR1 as SGHAT and CDR2 as FQNNGV. The CDR3 extends over 16 amino acids. Trimming cost V 3 bases and J 0 bases, with 14 bases left between them. CDR3: CASSLGVGRYQETQYF. CDR3 nucleotides: TGTGCCAGCAGCTTGGGAGTCGGGAGATACCAAGAGACCCAGTACTTC.

This clone has a single count. The V and J genes are TRBV7-8 and TRBJ2-1; 9 bases are a match to TRBD2. Germline V gene lookup returns CDR1 SGHVS and CDR2 FQNEAQ. The V and J ends lost 5 bases and 5 bases, in that order; junction bases with no gene match: 10. The CDR3 spans 16 residues. CDR3 region: CASSPRVSSGNNEQFF. The CDR3 nucleotides are TGTGCCAGCAGCCCTAGAGTGTCTAGCGGGAACAATGAGCAGTTCTTC. Variable domain in full (rest from reference TRBV7-8 and TRBJ2-1): GAGVSQSPRYKVAKRGQDVALRCDPISGHVSLFWYQQALGQGPEFLTYFQNEAQLDKSGLPSDRFFAERPEGSVSTLKIQRTQQEDSAVYLCASSPRVSSGNNEQFFGPGTRLTVL.

The V gene is TRBV19, the J gene TRBJ2-3; 9 positions match TRBD1. Trimming cost V 5 bases and J 4 bases; bases outside gene matches: 13. In germline, CDR1 is LNHDA, CDR2 SQIVND (reference sequence). CDR3 length: 17 amino acids. The CDR3 nucleotides are TGTGCCAGTAGTGTACTCTGGACAGGGGACCTCCCAGATACGCAGTATTTT. It specifies CASSVLWTGDLPDTQYF.

V and J are TRBV7-7 and TRBJ2-5; TRBD1 aligns across 8 bases. CDR3 length: 13 residues. Germline assignment: CDR1 SSHAT and CDR2 FNYEAQ (reference sequence). The ends lost 2 bases at V and 4 bases at J; junction bases unmatched: 0. Here the CDR3 reads CASSLTGGETQYF. The DNA for the CDR3 is TGTGCCAGCAGCTTAACAGGGGGAGAGACCCAGTACTTC.

DNA of the CDR3: TGTGCCAGCTCACTGACAGGGAGTACTGAAGCTTTCTTT. Its translation: CASSLTGSTEAFF. J is TRBJ1-1 and V is TRBV18; 7 bases fit TRBD1. Per the germline V gene, CDR1 is KGHSH and CDR2 is LQKENI. V lost 4 bases and J lost 5; bases outside the gene matches: 4. The CDR3 length is 13 residues.